This passage covers 2 T cell receptor beta chains from one sample sequenced in a study of CD8 T cells in Susac syndrome. It was with random hexamers that roughly 0.45 to 1 ug RNA was reverse transcribed. TCRdb used MiXCR to reprocess the immunoSEQ multiplex PCR reads, holding one entry per CDR3 protein. The repertoire has 55,000 to 75,000 distinct CDR3 sequences, 85% to 95% of them found once; the top ten carry around 0.15%. Sequencing was carried out using CD4+ T cells from PBMCs. All receptors come from a human donor with Susac syndrome.

The chain uses TRBV28 and TRBJ2-4; D may be TRBD1 or TRBD2 (6 bases each). Trimming took off 2 bases at V and 6 bases at J, with 17 bases between the two ends. CDR1 is MDHEN and CDR2 is SYDVKM in the germline V gene. The CDR3 consists of 16 residues. The CDR3 sequence is CASSLRRGIRGNIQYF. Here the CDR3 DNA reads TGTGCCAGCAGTTTAAGGAGGGGGATTCGCGGAAACATTCAGTACTTC.

The chain recombines TRBV15 with TRBJ2-1, with D hard to call. There are 14 residues in the CDR3. Germline V CDR1 and CDR2: LNHNV, YYDKDF (reference sequence). Trimming left V 8 bases short and J 1 base short, with 12 bases between. As DNA, the CDR3 is TGTGCCACCGGGTTGGGGATGTCCTACAATGAGCAGTTCTTC. Translated: CATGLGMSYNEQFF. Using reference TRBV15 and TRBJ2-1 for the parts outside the CDR3, the full variable domain is DAMVIQNPRYQVTQFGKPVTLSCSQTLNHNVMYWYQQKSSQAPKLLFHYYDKDFNNEADTPDNFQSRRPNTSFCFLDIRSPGLGDTAMYLCATGLGMSYNEQFFGPGTRLTVL.